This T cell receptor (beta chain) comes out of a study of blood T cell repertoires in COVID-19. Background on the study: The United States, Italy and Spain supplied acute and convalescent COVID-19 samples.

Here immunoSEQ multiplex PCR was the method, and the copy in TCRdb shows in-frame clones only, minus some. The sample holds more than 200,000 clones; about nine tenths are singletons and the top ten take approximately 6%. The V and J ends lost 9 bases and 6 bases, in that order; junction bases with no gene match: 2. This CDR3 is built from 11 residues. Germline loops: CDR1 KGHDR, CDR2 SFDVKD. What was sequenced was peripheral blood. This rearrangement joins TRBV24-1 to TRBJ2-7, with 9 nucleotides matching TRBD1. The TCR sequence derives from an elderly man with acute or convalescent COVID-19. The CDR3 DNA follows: TGTGCCACCGGACAGGGGTTCGAGCAGTACTTC. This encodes CATGQGFEQYF.